Following are 25 T cell receptor beta chains from one sample sequenced in a study of CD8 T cells in ankylosing spondylitis. Study-wide results and limits: About 8 highly homologous variants made up a TCR beta motif that seemed to typify ankylosing spondylitis blood.

Each CDR3 protein is one row after TCRdb ran MiXCR on the 5' RACE reads. Of around 440,000 distinct CDR3 sequences listed, over 15% are singletons. Their recognized antigens are unknown. The sequencing input was blood, either unsorted or a sorted T cell fraction (not recorded which). The receptors stem from a male donor with ankylosing spondylitis.

This sequence joins TRBV20-1 and TRBJ2-3; D remains ambiguous. Trimming left V 2 bases short and J 2 bases short, with 11 bases between. CDR3 length: 14 residues. Germline loops: CDR1 DFQATT, CDR2 SNEGSKA (reference sequence). The CDR3 coding sequence is TGCAGTGCTAGAAAGGCAGCTACCACAGATACGCAGTATTTT. Residues: CSARKAATTDTQYF.

DNA for the CDR3: TGCAGTGCTAACACCGGGACAGGGAACTATGGCTACACCTTC. Protein product: CSANTGTGNYGYTF. The rearrangement links TRBV20-1 to TRBJ1-2; the match to TRBD1 covers 9 bases. The CDR3 consists of 14 residues. The germline CDR1 and CDR2 sequences are DFQATT and SNEGSKA (reference sequence). V was pared by 4 bases and J by 2 bases, with 5 bases of the junction left unmatched.

This clonotype was counted only a few times. The chain has TRBV12-3 or TRBV12-4 and TRBJ1-5; maybe TRBD1 (5 bases). This CDR3 has 14 amino acids. Deletions cut 5 bases from V and 7 bases from J, with 15 bases between. CDR3 in amino acids: CASSLGYRQQPQHF. CDR3 coding DNA: TGTGCCAGCAGTCTTGGGTACAGGCAGCAGCCCCAGCATTTT.

This clonotype has more than one count but fewer than ten. The CDR3 loop reads CASSLGTNIQYF. The CDR3 DNA reads TGTGCCAGCAGTTTGGGGACGAACATTCAGTACTTC. V is TRBV12-3 or TRBV12-4 and J is TRBJ2-4; D is tentatively TRBD1 or TRBD2 (5 bases each). V shed 3 bases and J shed 7 bases, with 7 bases lying between them. This CDR3 has 12 residues.

This clonotype was observed a handful of times. J is TRBJ1-1 and V is TRBV12-3 or TRBV12-4, with 9 nucleotides matching TRBD1. CDR3 length: 15 amino acids. J gave up 7 bases and V 1 base, and 7 bases lay outside the gene matches. CDR3 residues: CASSLGTGVWGEAFF. The CDR3 DNA follows: TGTGCCAGCAGTTTAGGGACAGGGGTTTGGGGTGAAGCTTTCTTT.

V usage is TRBV3-1 and J usage is TRBJ2-1, with 9 bases matching TRBD2. Germline CDR1 LGHDT, CDR2 YNNKEL (reference sequence). CDR3 length: 17 amino acids. J lost 9 bases, V lost 2 bases, and 14 bases had no gene match. In DNA, the CDR3 is TGTGCCAGCAGCCAAATCTGGCGGCCTAGCGGGGTGGGTGAGCAGTTCTTC. Amino acids: CASSQIWRPSGVGEQFF.

The table lists this clonotype with a few counts. This chain uses TRBV24-1 with TRBJ2-7; possibly TRBD2 for D (6 bases). This CDR3 comprises 13 residues. V dropped 12 bases and J dropped 3 bases, with 17 bases sitting between them. The V gene's germline CDR1 is KGHDR and CDR2 SFDVKD. DNA for the CDR3: TGTGCCGTCGGCGGGGAACCGTTCTACGAGCAGTACTTC. This codes for CAVGGEPFYEQYF.

The chain couples TRBV2 to TRBJ2-2; 11 bases are shared with TRBD2. Germline V gene lookup returns CDR1 SNHLY and CDR2 FYNNEI. The CDR3 loop spans 17 amino acids. Trimming removed 3 bases from V and 2 bases from J; junction bases left unmatched: 5. CDR3 sequence: CASSERLAGSNTGELFF. Written as DNA, the CDR3 is TGTGCCAGCAGTGAGAGACTAGCGGGGTCCAACACCGGGGAGCTGTTTTTT.

In this sample, this clonotype turned up many times. The chain's CDR3 is CASSPDFSITEAFF. DNA for the CDR3: TGCGCCAGCAGCCCGGATTTTAGTATCACTGAAGCTTTCTTT. This chain joins TRBV5-1 and TRBJ1-1, with unresolved D. The V end was cut by 4 bases, the J end by 4 bases, with 14 bases between. The CDR3 spans 14 residues. Germline V gene data show CDR1 as SGHRS and CDR2 as YFSETQ.

V is TRBV2 and J is TRBJ2-3; D gene ambiguous. In germline, CDR1 is SNHLY, CDR2 FYNNEI. Deletions cut 4 bases from V and 0 bases from J, with 11 bases between. The CDR3 extends over 15 amino acids. The CDR3 DNA is TGTGCCAGCAGTGCTGGGCTGACTAGCACAGATACGCAGTATTTT. Amino acids: CASSAGLTSTDTQYF.

J is TRBJ1-5 and V is TRBV6-1; D is perhaps TRBD1 (6 bases). From germline, CDR1 is MNHNS and CDR2 SASEGT. Trimming removed 6 bases at V and 7 bases at J, with 19 bases between. There are 15 residues in the CDR3. CDR3 sequence (DNA): TGTGCCAGCAGGCCTACAGGGTACAGTGAACAGCCCCAGCATTTT. This sequence encodes CASRPTGYSEQPQHF.

V usage is TRBV9 and J usage is TRBJ1-6; 7 bases align to TRBD1. Germline-derived CDR1 and CDR2 are SGDLS and YYNGEE. The J segment lost 4 bases and the V segment lost 0 bases, leaving 1 base of the junction unmatched. The CDR3 has 15 amino acids. DNA for the CDR3: TGTGCCAGCAGCGTAGGGGGACAGTATAATTCACCCCTCCACTTT. The encoded protein is CASSVGGQYNSPLHF. Full variable domain (remainder filled in from reference TRBV9 and TRBJ1-6): DSGVTQTPKHLITATGQRVTLRCSPRSGDLSVYWYQQSLDQGLQFLIQYYNGEERAKGNILERFSAQQFPDLHSELNLSSLELGDSALYFCASSVGGQYNSPLHFGNGTRLTVT.

The V and J genes are TRBV20-1 and TRBJ2-1; TRBD1 is a possible D gene (6 bases). This CDR3 has 13 amino acids. Trimming removed 6 bases at V and 6 bases at J, with 15 bases between. Germline-derived CDR1 and CDR2 are DFQATT and SNEGSKA (reference sequence). The CDR3 loop reads CSASTGTTNEQFF. The CDR3 nucleotides read TGCAGTGCGTCCACCGGGACAACCAATGAGCAGTTCTTC.

The rearrangement joins TRBV6-5 to TRBJ1-4, with 7 bases that match TRBD1. CDR3 size: 16 residues. The germline gives CDR1 MNHEY, CDR2 SVGAGI. The trim removed 0 bases at V and 5 bases at J, leaving 6 bases unmatched. The CDR3 sequence: CASSYSLRQGNEKLFF. As DNA, the CDR3 is TGTGCCAGCAGTTACTCCCTCCGACAGGGAAATGAAAAACTGTTTTTT.

The chain links TRBV6-1 to TRBJ2-7; 13 positions match TRBD2. V shed 6 bases, J shed 4 bases, and the junction held 6 bases outside the gene matches. This CDR3 region has 15 residues. Germline V lookup: CDR1 MNHNS, CDR2 SASEGT. The CDR3 is CASSTTLAGGYEQYF. CDR3 sequence (DNA): TGTGCCAGCAGCACTACACTAGCGGGAGGGTACGAGCAGTACTTC.

The chain has TRBV11-3 and TRBJ2-7; D call uncertain. Germline V gives CDR1 SGHNT, CDR2 YENEEA. CDR3 size: 14 residues. V was shortened by 1 base and J by 4 bases, with 11 bases between the two germline ends. In DNA, the CDR3 is TGTGCCAGCAGCTTAGCCCCCAGAGGATACGAGCAGTACTTC. Protein sequence: CASSLAPRGYEQYF.

This clonotype was detected only a few times. The chain has TRBV5-1 and TRBJ2-1, with TRBD2 as a possible D gene (5 bases). V was shortened by 0 bases and J by 4 bases, with 11 bases between the two germline ends. The CDR3 consists of 15 residues. Germline-derived CDR1 and CDR2 are SGHRS and YFSETQ. DNA for the CDR3: TGCGCCAGCAGCTTGGGAGAGGGCAGGTACAATGAGCAGTTCTTC. Translation gives CASSLGEGRYNEQFF.

The rearrangement joins TRBV5-6 to TRBJ1-3; D gene ambiguous. This CDR3 has 14 residues. From germline, CDR1 is SGHDT and CDR2 YYEEEE. V was clipped by 3 bases and J by 0 bases, with 7 bases between them. This chain's CDR3 is CASSSPFSGNTIYF. The CDR3 bases are TGTGCCAGCAGCTCCCCGTTCTCTGGAAACACCATATATTTT.

The chain combines TRBV6-2 or TRBV6-3 with TRBJ2-1, with 13 bases matching TRBD2. V gave up 6 bases and J gave up 8 bases; unmatched junction bases: 7. CDR1 and CDR2 from the germline V gene are MNHEY and SVGEGT. The CDR3 runs 15 residues. CDR3 region: CASSRLAGGLHEQFF. The CDR3 DNA follows: TGTGCCAGCAGCCGACTAGCGGGAGGACTCCATGAGCAGTTCTTC.

There are a few counts of this clonotype. The chain employs TRBV30 and TRBJ1-1; possible D gene TRBD1, 5 bases. This CDR3 comprises 17 residues. CDR1 GTSNPN and CDR2 SVGIG come from the germline V gene (reference sequence). The V and J ends lost 0 bases and 0 bases respectively, with 17 bases between them. The CDR3 sequence: CAWSVAGYGAMNTEAFF. The DNA of the CDR3 is TGTGCCTGGAGTGTAGCGGGGTACGGGGCAATGAACACTGAAGCTTTCTTT.

This clonotype turned up a few times. The chain links TRBV3-1 to TRBJ1-2, with D possibly TRBD1 on 5 matching bases. Per the germline V gene, CDR1 is LGHDT and CDR2 is YNNKEL (reference sequence). The CDR3 totals 14 residues. Trimming stripped 0 bases from V and 7 bases from J, with 12 bases between. For the CDR3, the DNA is TGTGCCAGCAGCCAAGACCCAGGGTCGGGTGGCTACACCTTC. Translated: CASSQDPGSGGYTF. Complete variable domain (other parts from reference TRBV3-1 and TRBJ1-2): DTAVSQTPKYLVTQMGNDKSIKCEQNLGHDTMYWYKQDSKKFLKIMFSYNNKELIINETVPNRFSPKSPDKAHLNLHINSLELGDSAVYFCASSQDPGSGGYTFGSGTRLTVV.

In its sample, this clonotype was seen a few times. The chain is built from TRBV3-1 and TRBJ1-2; a possible D gene is TRBD1 (6 bases). The ends were cut back, 1 base at V and 1 base at J, with 7 bases in the middle. This CDR3 is 14 amino acids long. CDR1 is LGHDT and CDR2 is YNNKEL in the germline V gene (reference sequence). The CDR3 protein is CASSQGDINYGYTF. The CDR3 DNA sequence: TGTGCCAGCAGCCAAGGGGACATTAACTATGGCTACACCTTC. The full variable domain, with the rest looked up from reference TRBV3-1 and TRBJ1-2, is DTAVSQTPKYLVTQMGNDKSIKCEQNLGHDTMYWYKQDSKKFLKIMFSYNNKELIINETVPNRFSPKSPDKAHLNLHINSLELGDSAVYFCASSQGDINYGYTFGSGTRLTVV.

The chain has TRBV28 and TRBJ1-3, with unresolved D. The ends were cut back, 5 bases at V and 3 bases at J, with 17 bases in the middle. Germline V gene data show CDR1 as MDHEN and CDR2 as SYDVKM. The CDR3 sequence is 16 residues long. The CDR3 loop is CASSLGQAARGNTIYF. CDR3 coding DNA: TGTGCCAGCAGTCTCGGGCAGGCTGCTCGTGGAAACACCATATATTTT.

The chain uses TRBV12-3 or TRBV12-4 and TRBJ2-7, with 9 positions matching TRBD1. V was clipped by 6 bases and J by 3 bases; unmatched bases: 6. The CDR3 covers 14 residues. CDR3 nucleotide sequence: TGTGCCAGCAGGCCACAGGGGGCCGGCTACGAGCAGTACTTC. Encoded protein: CASRPQGAGYEQYF.

This clonotype came up a few times. The J gene is TRBJ2-3, the V gene TRBV15, with TRBD2 identical over 11 bases. With 5 bases clipped from V and 2 bases from J, the junction kept 6 bases outside the gene matches. Germline CDR1 LNHNV, CDR2 YYDKDF (reference sequence). This CDR3 comprises 16 residues. CDR3 nucleotide sequence: TGTGCCACCAGCCTGGGACTAGCGGTTAACACAGATACGCAGTATTTT. Its protein is CATSLGLAVNTDTQYF. Full variable domain (missing parts from reference TRBV15 and TRBJ2-3): DAMVIQNPRYQVTQFGKPVTLSCSQTLNHNVMYWYQQKSSQAPKLLFHYYDKDFNNEADTPDNFQSRRPNTSFCFLDIRSPGLGDTAMYLCATSLGLAVNTDTQYFGPGTRLTVL.